The 26 T cell receptor beta chains given below trace back to one sample, sequenced in a study of OX40 agonist ivuxolimab in advanced cancers. Sequencing was performed with immunoSEQ multiplex PCR; in TCRdb, only in-frame clones are kept and a portion is missing. Of over 15,000 clones in the sample, 70% to 90% were seen once. The material sequenced was CD4+ or CD8+ T cells sorted from blood, taken in a trial of the OX40 agonist ivuxolimab. These receptors originate from an adult with an advanced solid tumor such as melanoma, head and neck, liver or kidney cancer.

The gene calls are TRBV7-3 and TRBJ2-3, with 12 bases fitting TRBD2. CDR3 length: 16 residues. Trimming took 2 bases from V and 7 from J; bases not matched to a gene: 7. Germline assignment: CDR1 SGHTA and CDR2 FQGTGA. The CDR3 is CASSLPGTSGPHTQYF. CDR3 coding DNA: TGTGCCAGCAGCTTACCCGGGACTAGCGGGCCACATACGCAGTATTTT.

The genes are TRBV5-6 and TRBJ2-1; 9 positions match TRBD2. Germline-derived CDR1 and CDR2 are SGHDT and YYEEEE. CDR3 length: 14 amino acids. The trim removed 4 bases at V and 8 bases at J, leaving 7 bases unmatched. The CDR3 nucleotides are TGTGCCAGCAGCCCTGGAGCGGGAGGACATGAGCAGTTCTTC. Translated, it gives CASSPGAGGHEQFF.

CDR3 nucleotides: TGTGCCTGGTCCGCGAATGAAAAACTGTTTTTT. Its translation: CAWSANEKLFF. The chain links TRBV30 to TRBJ1-4; D is uncertain. Looked up from germline, CDR1 is GTSNPN and CDR2 is SVGIG (reference sequence). The CDR3 sequence is 11 residues long. Trimming shortened V by 5 bases and J by 5 bases, and 6 bases separated the two germline ends.

The rearrangement joins TRBV9 to TRBJ1-3, with D possibly being TRBD1 (5 bases). The germline V and J ends were trimmed by 2 bases and 0 bases, with 15 bases remaining between them. The germline gives CDR1 SGDLS, CDR2 YYNGEE. CDR3 size: 17 residues. The CDR3 protein is CASSVALGDPSGNTIYF. In DNA form, the CDR3 reads TGTGCCAGCAGCGTGGCTCTGGGGGACCCCTCTGGAAACACCATATATTTT.

V is TRBV28 and J is TRBJ2-7; D gene ambiguous. The germline CDR1 and CDR2 sequences are MDHEN and SYDVKM. V was clipped by 2 bases and J by 7 bases, with 12 bases between them. The CDR3 spans 13 residues. The DNA of the CDR3 is TGTGCCAGCAGTTTAATCGAGGTGCGGGAGCAGTACTTC. This gives the protein CASSLIEVREQYF.

The chain uses TRBV6-5 and TRBJ2-3, with D possibly being TRBD2 (6 bases). V was cut by 10 bases and J by 0 bases, with 11 bases left in between. The CDR3 is 13 amino acids. Germline CDR1 MNHEY, CDR2 SVGAGI. The CDR3 is CATLAESTDTQYF. The CDR3 DNA is TGTGCCACCTTAGCGGAAAGCACAGATACGCAGTATTTT.

The chain couples TRBV27 to TRBJ2-7, with 9 bases that match TRBD1. The CDR3 runs to 17 residues. With V trimmed by 5 bases and J by 0 bases, 11 bases remained unmatched. Germline CDR1 is MNHEY and CDR2 is SMNVEV (reference sequence). CDR3 sequence: CASSLALGQGISYEQYF. The CDR3, as DNA: TGTGCCAGCAGTCTCGCCCTGGGACAGGGCATCTCCTACGAGCAGTACTTC.

This chain links TRBV6-1 with TRBJ2-7; perhaps D is TRBD1 or TRBD2 (5 bases each). CDR3 length: 13 amino acids. CDR1 and CDR2 from the germline V gene are MNHNS and SASEGT. Trimming cost V 3 bases and J 1 base, with 7 bases left between them. The DNA of the CDR3 is TGTGCCAGCAGTGATTGGGGGTCCTACGAGCAGTACTTC. Amino acids: CASSDWGSYEQYF.

The V call is TRBV5-6, the J call TRBJ2-3; D gene ambiguous. Per the germline V gene, CDR1 is SGHDT and CDR2 is YYEEEE. V dropped 0 bases and J dropped 2 bases, with 1 base sitting between them. This CDR3 spans 12 amino acids. CDR3 region: CASSLVTDTQYF. The CDR3 DNA sequence: TGTGCCAGCAGCTTGGTCACAGATACGCAGTATTTT. Full variable domain (remainder filled in from reference TRBV5-6 and TRBJ2-3): DAGVTQSPTHLIKTRGQQVTLRCSPKSGHDTVSWYQQALGQGPQFIFQYYEEEERQRGNFPDRFSGHQFPNYSSELNVNALLLGDSALYLCASSLVTDTQYFGPGTRLTVL.

This rearrangement joins TRBV9 to TRBJ2-7; 15 positions match TRBD2. The CDR3 spans 14 residues. Trimming cost V 4 bases and J 6 bases; bases outside gene matches: 2. Germline CDR1 is SGDLS and CDR2 is YYNGEE. This CDR3 reads CASSQGLAGGEQYF. In DNA, the CDR3 is TGTGCCAGCAGCCAGGGACTAGCGGGGGGCGAGCAGTACTTC.

The V call is TRBV27, the J call TRBJ2-7; TRBD1 might be the D (6 bases). Trimming stripped 2 bases from V and 2 bases from J, with 10 bases between. Germline values: CDR1 MNHEY, CDR2 SMNVEV (reference sequence). The CDR3 length is 14 residues. In DNA form, the CDR3 reads TGTGCCAGCAGTTTAGGGACAACCCCCTACGAGCAGTACTTC. Translating gives CASSLGTTPYEQYF.

The genes are TRBV19 and TRBJ2-1; weak D call: TRBD2 (6 bases). Germline V CDR1 and CDR2: LNHDA, SQIVND (reference sequence). Trimming removed 6 bases from V and 6 bases from J, with 12 bases in between. This CDR3 is built from 13 residues. The DNA of the CDR3 is TGTGCCAGTAGGGAGGGCAATCCCAATGAGCAGTTCTTC. Translated, it gives CASREGNPNEQFF. Filled out from reference TRBV19 and TRBJ2-1, the complete variable domain reads DGGITQSPKYLFRKEGQNVTLSCEQNLNHDAMYWYRQDPGQGLRLIYYSQIVNDFQKGDIAEGYSVSREKKESFPLTVTSAQKNPTAFYLCASREGNPNEQFFGPGTRLTVL.

The chain employs TRBV6-1 and TRBJ2-7; D is undetermined. V was cut by 1 base and J by 1 base, with 8 bases left in between. Germline CDR1 reads MNHNS; CDR2 reads SASEGT. This CDR3 region has 14 residues. The CDR3 DNA sequence: TGTGCCAGCAGTGAAGATCTGGAGTCCTACGAGCAGTACTTC. This encodes CASSEDLESYEQYF.

CDR3 DNA sequence: TGTGCCAGCAGCATGACCTTGGGGACCACCTACGAGCAGTACTTC. Translation: CASSMTLGTTYEQYF. The chain uses TRBV28 and TRBJ2-7; D may correspond to TRBD1 or TRBD2 (5 bases each). CDR3 length: 15 residues. Trimming took off 6 bases at V and 2 bases at J, with 17 bases between the two ends. Germline V gives CDR1 MDHEN, CDR2 SYDVKM.

This clone has only one observation. In nucleotides, the CDR3 is TGTGCCAGCAGCCCCCTCGGGGCGGGGGGGCCAGATACGCAGTATTTT. Residues: CASSPLGAGGPDTQYF. The gene calls are TRBV14 and TRBJ2-3; 9 bases fit TRBD2. This CDR3 has 16 residues. J gave up 4 bases and V 4 bases, and 9 bases lay outside the gene matches. Germline V CDR1 and CDR2: SGHDN, FVKESK. Using reference TRBV14 and TRBJ2-3 for the parts outside the CDR3, the full variable domain is EAGVTQFPSHSVIEKGQTVTLRCDPISGHDNLYWYRRVMGKEIKFLLHFVKESKQDESGMPNNRFLAERTGGTYSTLKVQPAELEDSGVYFCASSPLGAGGPDTQYFGPGTRLTVL.

The V call is TRBV28, the J call TRBJ1-5, with 7 nucleotides matching TRBD1. Trimming removed 3 bases from V and 2 bases from J; junction bases left unmatched: 4. Germline CDR1 and CDR2: MDHEN and SYDVKM. The CDR3 totals 15 residues. CDR3 DNA sequence: TGTGCCAGCAGTTTCGACAGGGTGGGCAATCAGCCCCAGCATTTT. This sequence encodes CASSFDRVGNQPQHF. Full variable domain (missing parts from reference TRBV28 and TRBJ1-5): DVKVTQSSRYLVKRTGEKVFLECVQDMDHENMFWYRQDPGLGLRLIYFSYDVKMKEKGDIPEGYSVSREKKERFSLILESASTNQTSMYLCASSFDRVGNQPQHFGDGTRLSIL.

V usage is TRBV27 and J usage is TRBJ1-5; weak D call: TRBD1 (5 bases). V lost 0 bases and J 1 base, leaving 10 bases between the germline ends. The CDR3 is made up of 16 amino acids. The germline V gene encodes CDR1 MNHEY and CDR2 SMNVEV (reference sequence). CDR3 amino acids: CASSLSGGYSNQPQHF. CDR3 in DNA: TGTGCCAGCAGTTTATCCGGGGGTTACAGCAATCAGCCCCAGCATTTT.

This rearrangement joins TRBV6-5 to TRBJ2-7; D tentatively fits TRBD1 or TRBD2 (5 bases each). Trimming took off 2 bases at V and 9 bases at J, with 11 bases between the two ends. CDR3 size: 12 residues. Germline CDR1 reads MNHEY; CDR2 reads SVGAGI. CDR3 in amino acids: CASSYGGGAQYF. Written as DNA, the CDR3 is TGTGCCAGCAGTTACGGAGGTGGGGCGCAGTACTTC.

This chain joins TRBV5-4 and TRBJ2-2; D remains ambiguous. Germline CDR1 is SGHNT and CDR2 is YYREEE (reference sequence). There are 15 residues in the CDR3. V lost 0 bases to trimming and J lost 5 bases, with 11 bases between them. CDR3 sequence: CASSLGVLGTGELFF. In DNA form, the CDR3 reads TGTGCCAGCAGCTTGGGGGTCCTAGGAACCGGGGAGCTGTTTTTT.

J is TRBJ1-4 and V is TRBV5-1, with a weak D call TRBD1 (5 bases). The germline V gene has CDR1 SGHRS and CDR2 YFSETQ. Trimming shortened V by 5 bases and J by 8 bases, and 19 bases separated the two germline ends. CDR3 size: 15 residues. This CDR3 reads CASRPRRGEGEKLFF. DNA for the CDR3: TGCGCCAGCAGACCTCGGCGGGGCGAAGGGGAAAAACTGTTTTTT. Drawing the rest from reference TRBV5-1 and TRBJ1-4, the complete variable domain is KAGVTQTPRYLIKTRGQQVTLSCSPISGHRSVSWYQQTPGQGLQFLFEYFSETQRNKGNFPGRFSGRQFSNSRSEMNVSTLELGDSALYLCASRPRRGEGEKLFFGSGTQLSVL.

V gene TRBV28 combines with J gene TRBJ2-1, with D possibly TRBD1 on 5 matching bases. This CDR3 contains 14 residues. Per the germline V gene, CDR1 is MDHEN and CDR2 is SYDVKM. V dropped 6 bases and J dropped 0 bases, with 9 bases sitting between them. CDR3 in amino acids: CASSIDSSYNEQFF. DNA for the CDR3: TGTGCCAGCAGCATAGACAGCTCCTACAATGAGCAGTTCTTC.

This clone was observed a handful of times. The V and J genes are TRBV28 and TRBJ1-2; D is unclear. Germline V CDR1 and CDR2: MDHEN, SYDVKM. The CDR3 has 12 residues. V dropped 4 bases and J dropped 7 bases, with 10 bases sitting between them. CDR3 in DNA: TGTGCCAGCAGTTCCACTTTAGTTGGCTACACCTTC. This sequence encodes CASSSTLVGYTF.

This chain joins TRBV27 and TRBJ2-5; D is ambiguous. The germline V gene encodes CDR1 MNHEY and CDR2 SMNVEV (reference sequence). V was cut by 0 bases and J by 5 bases, with 13 bases left in between. This CDR3 has 15 residues. The CDR3 reads CASSLSLNYVETQYF. CDR3 bases: TGTGCCAGCAGTTTATCGTTGAACTATGTTGAGACCCAGTACTTC.

The gene calls are TRBV7-4 and TRBJ1-2, with D unclear. V lost 5 bases to trimming and J lost 2 bases, with 12 bases between them. The CDR3 loop spans 14 amino acids. Germline CDR1 is SGHVT and CDR2 is SQSDAQ. CDR3 residues: CASSIPGENYGYTF. CDR3 nucleotides: TGTGCCAGCAGCATTCCCGGGGAGAACTATGGCTACACCTTC.

For this clone: The same CDR3 is also encoded by other DNA sequences in this sample. The rearrangement links TRBV7-9 to TRBJ2-7, with TRBD1 as a possible D gene (5 bases). The CDR3 runs to 13 residues. Germline-derived CDR1 and CDR2 are SEHNR and FQNEAQ (reference sequence). Trimming left V 6 bases short and J 0 bases short, with 9 bases between. The CDR3 reads CASSRQNSYEQYF. CDR3 coding DNA: TGTGCCAGCAGTCGACAGAACTCCTACGAGCAGTACTTC. The full variable domain, rest sourced from reference TRBV7-9 and TRBJ2-7, is DTGVSQNPRHKITKRGQNVTFRCDPISEHNRLYWYRQTLGQGPEFLTYFQNEAQLEKSRLLSDRFSAERPKGSFSTLEIQRTEQGDSAMYLCASSRQNSYEQYFGPGTRLTVT.

This chain uses TRBV25-1 with TRBJ2-3, with 7 bases aligning to TRBD2. The CDR3 is 14 amino acids. Looked up from germline, CDR1 is MGHDK and CDR2 is SYGVNS. Trimming at V came to 5 bases and at J to 0 bases, leaving 2 bases not matched to a gene. Here the CDR3 DNA reads TGTGCCAGCAGTCTCGGGGGGAGCACAGATACGCAGTATTTT. This translates into CASSLGGSTDTQYF. The entire variable domain, with the rest obtained from reference TRBV25-1 and TRBJ2-3, is as follows: EADIYQTPRYLVIGTGKKITLECSQTMGHDKMYWYQQDPGMELHLIHYSYGVNSTEKGDLSSESTVSRIRTEHFPLTLESARPSHTSQYLCASSLGGSTDTQYFGPGTRLTVL.